Following are 18 T cell receptor beta chains from one sample sequenced in a study of identical twins. Via MiXCR, TCRdb re-called the 5' RACE reads, giving one row per CDR3 protein. This sample has 1,800,000 or so distinct CDR3 sequences; under 35% occur once, and the top ten carry roughly 0.3%. Sequencing used cord blood. The receptors come from a newborn girl in good health.

The table lists this clonotype with a count of one. The CDR3 DNA reads TGTGCCAGTAGTAAAGGGACAGGGGCCAACTATGGCTACACCTTC. Its translation is CASSKGTGANYGYTF. This rearrangement joins TRBV19 to TRBJ1-2; 10 bases match TRBD1. The CDR3 has 15 amino acids. Germline CDR1 LNHDA, CDR2 SQIVND (reference sequence). V was pared by 4 bases and J by 2 bases, with 4 bases of the junction left unmatched.

The sample holds one count of this clonotype. V usage is TRBV2 and J usage is TRBJ1-1; D not resolved. In germline, CDR1 is SNHLY, CDR2 FYNNEI. V lost 10 bases, J lost 4 bases, and 10 bases lay in between. CDR3 length equals 11 residues. Here the CDR3 DNA reads TGTGCCATCGAAAGAGTCACTGAAGCTTTCTTT. It specifies CAIERVTEAFF.

This clonotype was detected a few times. The chain has TRBV20-1 and TRBJ2-5; D ambiguous. The germline V gene has CDR1 DFQATT and CDR2 SNEGSKA (reference sequence). With 8 bases removed from V and 9 bases from J, the gap between germline ends came to 7 bases. The CDR3 loop spans 8 amino acids. The CDR3 nucleotides read TGCAGTCCCGGAGCCCAGTACTTC. Its translation is CSPGAQYF.

This clonotype was seen more than once but under ten times. The chain is built from TRBV11-2 and TRBJ2-7; D is unclear. The CDR3 runs to 14 residues. In germline, CDR1 is SGHAT, CDR2 FQNNGV. Trimming pared 1 base from V and 5 bases from J, leaving 12 bases between. Here the CDR3 DNA reads TGTGCCAGCAGCTTAGTCCAGGCTCCCCACGAGCAGTACTTC. Translation gives CASSLVQAPHEQYF.

The CDR3 nucleotides read TGCGCCAACAGTTTGGGGACTAGCGGCTACAATGAGCAGTTCTTC. This translates into CANSLGTSGYNEQFF. The chain recombines TRBV5-1 with TRBJ2-1, with 11 bases lining up with TRBD2. With V trimmed by 9 bases and J by 3 bases, 8 bases remained unmatched. Germline V lookup: CDR1 SGHRS, CDR2 YFSETQ. The CDR3 is 15 amino acids.

The sample holds one count of this clonotype. The chain recombines TRBV5-1 with TRBJ2-2, with TRBD1 as a possible D gene (5 bases). V was clipped by 4 bases and J by 4 bases, with 11 bases between them. CDR1 SGHRS and CDR2 YFSETQ come from the germline V gene. The CDR3 extends over 14 amino acids. The CDR3 DNA sequence: TGCGCCAGCAGCCGGAACCAGGGCACCGGGGAGCTGTTTTTT. This sequence encodes CASSRNQGTGELFF.

The V gene is TRBV4-2, the J gene TRBJ2-3; D unclear. V lost 3 bases and J 2 bases, leaving 12 bases between the germline ends. Germline CDR1 and CDR2: LGHNA and YNFKEQ. There are 15 residues in the CDR3. Here the CDR3 DNA reads TGTGCCAGCAGCCATGGAAGTCCCTACACAGATACGCAGTATTTT. This translates into CASSHGSPYTDTQYF.

This clonotype came up a few times. The chain is built from TRBV20-1 and TRBJ2-1, with 10 bases lining up with TRBD2. The CDR3 has 14 amino acids. Per the germline V gene, CDR1 is DFQATT and CDR2 is SNEGSKA (reference sequence). The V gene end was trimmed by 5 bases and the J gene end by 9 bases; junction bases not matched to a gene: 10. The CDR3: CSAAGLAASGEQFF. The CDR3 coding sequence is TGCAGTGCTGCCGGACTAGCGGCAAGTGGTGAGCAGTTCTTC.

The V gene is TRBV27, the J gene TRBJ2-7; D not certain. The V gene lost 2 bases and the J gene lost 0 bases, with 11 bases spanning the gap. Germline lookup yields CDR1 MNHEY and CDR2 SMNVEV (reference sequence). The CDR3 consists of 15 residues. The CDR3 reads CASSLEFPISYEQYF. The CDR3 region has the DNA TGTGCCAGCAGTTTAGAGTTTCCGATCTCCTACGAGCAGTACTTC.

The chain is built from TRBV27 and TRBJ1-2; D is undetermined. The CDR3 contains 18 residues. Germline values: CDR1 MNHEY, CDR2 SMNVEV (reference sequence). The V and J ends lost 4 bases and 2 bases respectively, with 23 bases between them. CDR3 DNA sequence: TGTGCCAGCAGTTCTGCACCCAGGTTTAGGAGGGTAAACTATGGCTACACCTTC. It codes for CASSSAPRFRRVNYGYTF.

The sample holds a few counts of this clonotype. The chain recombines TRBV12-3 or TRBV12-4 with TRBJ1-6; a possible D gene is TRBD1 (6 bases). Deletions cut 6 bases from V and 7 bases from J, with 16 bases between. The CDR3 is 15 amino acids. The CDR3 here is CASSETGTLNSPLHF. In DNA form, the CDR3 reads TGTGCCAGCAGCGAGACCGGGACACTCAATTCACCCCTCCACTTT.

The rearrangement joins TRBV12-3 or TRBV12-4 to TRBJ2-1, with D hard to call. Between the trimmed V and J ends, which lost 2 bases and 13 bases, there was a span of 15 bases. The CDR3 consists of 13 residues. The CDR3: CASSLPNGETQFF. CDR3 in DNA: TGTGCCAGCAGTTTACCCAACGGAGAGACCCAGTTCTTC.

The rearrangement joins TRBV12-3 or TRBV12-4 to TRBJ2-3; D is perhaps TRBD1 or TRBD2 (5 bases each). The CDR3 is 13 residues long. V lost 6 bases and J 4 bases, leaving 11 bases between the germline ends. The CDR3 spells CASRGPIADTQYF. CDR3 sequence (DNA): TGTGCCAGCAGGGGACCTATCGCAGATACGCAGTATTTT.

This clonotype was counted between two and nine times. The chain is built from TRBV2 and TRBJ2-5, with a weak D call TRBD2 (6 bases). The CDR3 spans 13 residues. CDR1 and CDR2 from the germline V gene are SNHLY and FYNNEI. With 4 bases removed from V and 5 bases from J, the gap between germline ends came to 11 bases. CDR3 DNA sequence: TGTGCCAGCAGTGTTGCGGGGTTGGAGACCCAGTACTTC. Translating it yields CASSVAGLETQYF.

The genes are TRBV4-2 and TRBJ2-2, with 7 bases matching TRBD2. The germline CDR1 and CDR2 sequences are LGHNA and YNFKEQ. CDR3 length: 16 residues. Trimming cost V 6 bases and J 4 bases; bases outside gene matches: 11. This chain's CDR3 is CASRVPREPPTGELFF. CDR3 bases: TGTGCCAGCAGAGTTCCGCGGGAGCCCCCCACCGGGGAGCTGTTTTTT.

This clonotype was recorded only once. Just one base apart from a much larger clone, this may be a read error. The chain has TRBV5-1 and TRBJ2-5; 10 bases are a match to TRBD2. CDR3 size: 14 residues. The J segment lost 11 bases and the V segment lost 5 bases, leaving 12 bases of the junction unmatched. Germline CDR1 and CDR2: SGHRS and YFSETQ. In nucleotides, the CDR3 is TGCGCCAGCAGAAGGACTAGCGGCCTTAATGAGCAGTACTTC. This sequence encodes CASRRTSGLNEQYF.

This clonotype was seen a handful of times. V is TRBV15 and J is TRBJ1-2; D unclear. The V and J ends lost 3 bases and 4 bases respectively, with 9 bases between them. Germline CDR1 LNHNV, CDR2 YYDKDF (reference sequence). The CDR3 runs to 13 residues. The DNA for the CDR3 is TGTGCCACCAGCAGGATGGAGGGCTATGGCTACACCTTC. It translates to CATSRMEGYGYTF.

This clonotype has only a few counts. The gene calls are TRBV2 and TRBJ2-3; 9 bases fit TRBD2. Trimming cost V 1 base and J 2 bases; bases outside gene matches: 7. This CDR3 region has 17 residues. Per the germline V gene, CDR1 is SNHLY and CDR2 is FYNNEI. This CDR3 reads CASSEGVTSGVTDTQYF. The CDR3 DNA sequence: TGTGCCAGCAGTGAAGGGGTGACTAGCGGCGTCACAGATACGCAGTATTTT. The full variable domain, rest sourced from reference TRBV2 and TRBJ2-3, is EPEVTQTPSHQVTQMGQEVILRCVPISNHLYFYWYRQILGQKVEFLVSFYNNEISEKSEIFDDQFSVERPDGSNFTLKIRSTKLEDSAMYFCASSEGVTSGVTDTQYFGPGTRLTVL.